This T cell receptor (beta chain) was documented in a study of blood T cells in healthy people across ages. Study-level points and caveats: Researchers report that TCR beta diversity correlated strongly with naive T cell percentage. A roughly linear age-dependent decrease characterized TCR beta diversity per million T cells.

Using a J-beta primer mix together with a sample-barcoded 5' primer, a second PCR was run for about 7 to 12 cycles. TCRdb re-analysed the 5' RACE reads in MiXCR, keeping a single row per CDR3 protein. The table has approximately 2,000,000 distinct CDR3 sequences, 39% seen once; the top ten hold about 23%. A note on this clonotype: What it binds is not known.

Germline V gives CDR1 SGHTA, CDR2 FQGTGA. The CDR3 runs 15 residues. J was trimmed by 2 bases and V by 5 bases; bases with no gene match: 9. The draw of peripheral blood yielded approximately 10 milliliters from each donor. This clonotype was sampled from a human donor in good health. Specimen: blood. The chain joins TRBV7-3 to TRBJ2-7; 7 bases match TRBD2. CDR3 residues: CASSQRGGGAYEQYF. DNA for the CDR3: TGTGCCAGCAGCCAGAGGGGCGGGGGTGCCTACGAGCAGTACTTC.